The present entry profiles one TCR beta chain with its context. Its antigen remains unidentified. The source of the sample is a study of shared clonotypes between healthy human individuals. CD4+ cells yielded CD45RA+ naive and CD45RA-negative memory subsets. Study-wide points: Sampling included only blood; tissue repertoires likely differ.

Produced via immunoSEQ multiplex PCR; TCRdb's table is partial and in-frame only. This table has some 360,000 clones, roughly 70% appearing once. Germline loops: CDR1 SGHDT, CDR2 YYEEEE. V was cut by 0 bases and J by 7 bases, with 13 bases left in between. The length of the CDR3 is 14 residues. The TCR was taken from a man aged 25-40 years in good health. Specimen: memory CD4+ T cells sorted from blood. This sample's subset: CD45RA-negative fraction. The chain is built from TRBV5-6 and TRBJ1-1, with D possibly matching TRBD1 (5 bases). The CDR3 sequence is CASSLVSGDLEAFF. DNA for the CDR3: TGTGCCAGCAGCTTGGTATCCGGGGACCTTGAAGCTTTCTTT.